Below are 30 T cell receptor beta chains sequenced from a single sample in a study of cytomegalovirus exposure and HLA in healthy donors. The repertoire was sequenced with immunoSEQ multiplex PCR; TCRdb's copy has only in-frame clones and lacks some. The sample comprises 150,000 to 200,000 clones, more than 70% of which are singletons, and about 10% rests with the top ten. The sample was PBMCs. Receptors originate from a man aged 30-40 years in good health and CMV-seropositive.

The chain has TRBV7-2 and TRBJ1-1, with D unclear. Germline V gives CDR1 SGHTA, CDR2 FQGNSA. This CDR3 is 14 amino acids long. V gave up 3 bases and J gave up 4 bases, with 12 bases separating them. CDR3 sequence: CASSFKGEGTEAFF. As DNA, the CDR3 is TGTGCCAGCAGCTTCAAGGGAGAGGGCACTGAAGCTTTCTTT.

The chain joins TRBV6-1 to TRBJ2-7; D not certain. Germline V gene data show CDR1 as MNHNS and CDR2 as SASEGT. The CDR3 loop spans 10 amino acids. V was pared by 6 bases and J by 4 bases, with 4 bases between. In DNA, the CDR3 is TGTGCCAGCAGCTTATACGAGCAGTACTTC. Protein: CASSLYEQYF.

The V call is TRBV7-8, the J call TRBJ2-7, with D possibly TRBD1 on 6 matching bases. Germline CDR1 and CDR2: SGHVS and FQNEAQ. Trimming took 2 bases from V and 5 from J, leaving 19 bases between them. CDR3 length: 16 residues. The CDR3 is CASSLFWLTGPNEQYF. The DNA of the CDR3 is TGTGCCAGCAGCTTATTCTGGTTGACAGGACCTAACGAGCAGTACTTC.

The genes are TRBV27 and TRBJ1-5; the D gene is possibly TRBD1 (6 bases). The length of the CDR3 is 14 residues. Trimming cost V 3 bases and J 2 bases, with 8 bases left between them. The germline V gene encodes CDR1 MNHEY and CDR2 SMNVEV (reference sequence). This CDR3 is CASSFSGGNQPQHF. For the CDR3, the DNA is TGTGCCAGCAGTTTTTCAGGGGGCAATCAGCCCCAGCATTTT.

This clone was seen a single time. CDR3 amino acids: CARVQGPPQYF. CDR3 coding DNA: TGTGCCAGGGTGCAGGGCCCTCCTCAGTACTTC. This chain connects TRBV7-9 to TRBJ2-7; a weak D match, TRBD1 (5 bases). Germline V gives CDR1 SEHNR, CDR2 FQNEAQ (reference sequence). This CDR3 region has 11 residues. V dropped 9 bases and J dropped 10 bases, with 16 bases sitting between them.

This clone was seen only once. The V and J genes are TRBV11-3 and TRBJ2-1; D gene uncertain. The CDR3 length is 13 residues. Germline CDR1 SGHNT, CDR2 YENEEA. With 5 bases removed from V and 2 bases from J, the gap between germline ends came to 7 bases. Here the CDR3 DNA reads TGTGCCAGCAGCGCCCCTACCTACAATGAGCAGTTCTTC. Residues: CASSAPTYNEQFF.

This chain connects TRBV9 to TRBJ2-1; 8 bases match TRBD2. This CDR3 has 15 residues. The V segment lost 0 bases and the J segment 4 bases; nucleotides outside the gene matches: 3. Germline loops: CDR1 SGDLS, CDR2 YYNGEE. CDR3 nucleotides: TGTGCCAGCAGCGTAGCGGGAGGGCCTTACAATGAGCAGTTCTTC. It encodes CASSVAGGPYNEQFF. Looking up the rest from reference TRBV9 and TRBJ2-1 gives the full variable domain: DSGVTQTPKHLITATGQRVTLRCSPRSGDLSVYWYQQSLDQGLQFLIQYYNGEERAKGNILERFSAQQFPDLHSELNLSSLELGDSALYFCASSVAGGPYNEQFFGPGTRLTVL.

The chain joins TRBV11-2 to TRBJ2-7, with 7 nucleotides matching TRBD2. Trimming cost V 0 bases and J 6 bases; bases outside gene matches: 14. The CDR3 spans 17 residues. Germline CDR1 SGHAT, CDR2 FQNNGV. CDR3 bases: TGTGCCAGCAGCTTAGAGGGCCGGTGGGAGGGCCCCCGCGAGCAGTACTTC. Residues: CASSLEGRWEGPREQYF.

The chain has TRBV10-3 and TRBJ2-1, with D maybe TRBD1 (5 bases). Per the germline V gene, CDR1 is ENHRY and CDR2 is SYGVKD. The germline V and J ends were trimmed by 4 bases and 4 bases, with 11 bases remaining between them. This CDR3 has 14 residues. The CDR3 here is CAISGRQSYNEQFF. CDR3 nucleotides: TGTGCCATCAGTGGACGACAGTCTTACAATGAGCAGTTCTTC.

CDR3 DNA sequence: TGTGCCAGCAGTCTACAATATGGGGGGAATCAGCCCCAGCATTTT. Protein: CASSLQYGGNQPQHF. This chain uses TRBV6-5 with TRBJ1-5; TRBD1 might be the D (5 bases). Trimming took off 5 bases at V and 4 bases at J, with 15 bases between the two ends. Germline-derived CDR1 and CDR2 are MNHEY and SVGAGI. The CDR3 spans 15 residues.

The CDR3 spells CASAGTSGDNEQFF. DNA of the CDR3: TGTGCCAGCGCCGGGACTAGCGGGGACAATGAGCAGTTCTTC. V is TRBV18 and J is TRBJ2-1; 13 bases agree with TRBD2. With V trimmed by 8 bases and J by 5 bases, 3 bases remained unmatched. The length of the CDR3 is 14 residues. Germline lookup yields CDR1 KGHSH and CDR2 LQKENI. The full variable domain, its missing parts supplied by reference TRBV18 and TRBJ2-1, is NAGVMQNPRHLVRRRGQEARLRCSPMKGHSHVYWYRQLPEEGLKFMVYLQKENIIDESGMPKERFSAEFPKEGPSILRIQQVVRGDSAAYFCASAGTSGDNEQFFGPGTRLTVL.

This chain links TRBV4-1 with TRBJ2-7, with D perhaps TRBD1 (6 bases). Trimming cost V 1 base and J 6 bases, with 16 bases left between them. CDR3 length: 15 residues. CDR1 and CDR2 from the germline V gene are MGHRA and YSYEKL. The CDR3 DNA follows: TGCGCCAGCAGCCAAGTAGGCAGGGGATCAGTCGAGCAGTACTTC. This encodes CASSQVGRGSVEQYF.

V usage is TRBV7-2 and J usage is TRBJ2-1, with D possibly matching TRBD1 (5 bases). This CDR3 region has 13 residues. V shed 5 bases and J shed 8 bases, with 13 bases lying between them. CDR1 SGHTA and CDR2 FQGNSA come from the germline V gene. CDR3: CASSRLIGDEQFF. The CDR3 region has the DNA TGTGCCAGCAGCCGGTTAATAGGGGATGAGCAGTTCTTC.

V is TRBV5-1 and J is TRBJ2-5; 8 positions agree with TRBD1. Trimming cost V 4 bases and J 4 bases; bases outside gene matches: 3. The germline gives CDR1 SGHRS, CDR2 YFSETQ. The CDR3 totals 13 residues. The CDR3 loop reads CASSQTGAETQYF. DNA of the CDR3: TGCGCCAGCAGCCAGACAGGGGCAGAGACCCAGTACTTC.

The chain carries TRBV6-6 and TRBJ2-2; 10 nucleotides match TRBD1. The CDR3 has 14 amino acids. V shed 7 bases and J 4 bases; nucleotides not matched to a gene: 3. The germline V gene encodes CDR1 MNHNY and CDR2 SVGAGI (reference sequence). CDR3 nucleotides: TGTGCCAGCACGACAGGGGGCCCCACCGGGGAGCTGTTTTTT. This translates into CASTTGGPTGELFF.

The V gene is TRBV4-1, the J gene TRBJ1-1, with a tentative D call TRBD1 (5 bases). CDR1 MGHRA and CDR2 YSYEKL come from the germline V gene. The CDR3 is 19 amino acids. V lost 4 bases and J 4 bases, leaving 28 bases between the germline ends. CDR3 in DNA: TGCGCCAGCAGCCCCTCCTTAGACAGTCTACTTTACCGTAGCACTGAAGCTTTCTTT. This gives the protein CASSPSLDSLLYRSTEAFF.

The genes are TRBV13 and TRBJ2-1, with TRBD2 matching over 13 bases. The junction had 6 bases not matched to a gene; V was cut back by 4 bases and J by 9 bases. CDR3 length equals 15 residues. Per the germline V gene, CDR1 is PRHDT and CDR2 is FYEKMQ (reference sequence). CDR3 sequence reads: CASSYGLAGDGEQFF. CDR3 in DNA: TGTGCCAGCAGCTATGGACTAGCGGGGGACGGTGAGCAGTTCTTC.

The chain links TRBV18 to TRBJ1-4; D uncertain. Trimming removed 3 bases at V and 0 bases at J, with 14 bases between. CDR3 length: 17 amino acids. CDR1 and CDR2 (germline): KGHSH, LQKENI. The CDR3 DNA follows: TGTGCCAGCTCACCGGTGGCAGGCCCCACAACTAATGAAAAACTGTTTTTT. It specifies CASSPVAGPTTNEKLFF.

This clone was found a few times. The V gene is TRBV25-1, the J gene TRBJ1-1; D gene ambiguous. The CDR3 covers 12 residues. Deletions cut 6 bases from V and 4 bases from J, with 9 bases between. From germline, CDR1 is MGHDK and CDR2 SYGVNS. CDR3 in amino acids: CASSYTGTEAFF. The CDR3 DNA reads TGTGCCAGCAGCTACACGGGCACTGAAGCTTTCTTT.

Only one count was recorded for this clone. The V call is TRBV6-5, the J call TRBJ1-1; 9 nucleotides line up with TRBD1. Germline-derived CDR1 and CDR2 are MNHEY and SVGAGI. V lost 0 bases to trimming and J lost 1 base; unmatched junction nucleotides: 3. This CDR3 is built from 16 residues. CDR3 region: CASSYSQGARNTEAFF. The CDR3 nucleotides are TGTGCCAGCAGTTACTCACAGGGGGCAAGGAACACTGAAGCTTTCTTT.

This chain joins TRBV2 and TRBJ2-5; TRBD2 aligns across 8 bases. CDR3 size: 16 residues. Germline assignment: CDR1 SNHLY and CDR2 FYNNEI. Trimming cost V 0 bases and J 9 bases; bases outside gene matches: 12. The CDR3: CASSEAGTRQIRAQYF. The CDR3 DNA follows: TGTGCCAGCAGTGAAGCCGGGACTAGACAAATCCGGGCCCAGTACTTC. The full variable domain, its missing parts supplied by reference TRBV2 and TRBJ2-5, is EPEVTQTPSHQVTQMGQEVILRCVPISNHLYFYWYRQILGQKVEFLVSFYNNEISEKSEIFDDQFSVERPDGSNFTLKIRSTKLEDSAMYFCASSEAGTRQIRAQYFGPGTRLLVL.

V is TRBV6-5 and J is TRBJ2-7, with 8 bases lining up with TRBD1. Germline V gene data show CDR1 as MNHEY and CDR2 as SVGAGI. The CDR3 consists of 15 residues. The J segment lost 3 bases and the V segment lost 6 bases, leaving 10 bases of the junction unmatched. This chain's CDR3 is CASSPGTGANYEQYF. The CDR3 nucleotides are TGTGCCAGCAGCCCCGGGACAGGCGCGAACTACGAGCAGTACTTC.

J is TRBJ1-1 and V is TRBV18; a weak D match, TRBD1 (6 bases). The CDR3 sequence is 18 residues long. The germline CDR1 and CDR2 sequences are KGHSH and LQKENI. V lost 3 bases to trimming and J lost 3 bases, with 23 bases between them. The CDR3 is CASSPQTGGGGVDTEAFF. CDR3 coding DNA: TGTGCCAGCTCACCCCAGACAGGAGGCGGAGGTGTGGACACTGAAGCTTTCTTT.

This sequence joins TRBV7-2 and TRBJ2-7; 11 bases agree with TRBD2. The germline V gene encodes CDR1 SGHTA and CDR2 FQGNSA. This CDR3 contains 15 residues. V shed 5 bases and J 2 bases; nucleotides not matched to a gene: 5. The CDR3 reads CASSHSGGATYEQYF. In DNA, the CDR3 is TGTGCCAGCAGCCATAGCGGGGGGGCCACCTACGAGCAGTACTTC.

A word on this clone: In the same sample, other DNA sequences code for this CDR3. The chain links TRBV5-1 to TRBJ2-5, with 8 bases identical to TRBD1. Germline trimming cut 2 bases from V and 4 bases from J; bases unmatched to any gene: 4. Per the germline V gene, CDR1 is SGHRS and CDR2 is YFSETQ. CDR3 length: 14 residues. For the CDR3, the DNA is TGCGCCAGCAGCTTTCAGGGGGCGGGAGAGACCCAGTACTTC. Translated, it gives CASSFQGAGETQYF.

The V and J genes are TRBV6-5 and TRBJ2-7; D may be TRBD1 (5 bases). The V gene's germline CDR1 is MNHEY and CDR2 SVGAGI. The ends were cut back, 4 bases at V and 3 bases at J, with 10 bases in the middle. CDR3 length: 13 residues. The CDR3 region is CASSWGRYYEQYF. The CDR3 nucleotides are TGTGCCAGCAGTTGGGGCCGGTACTACGAGCAGTACTTC.

This chain connects TRBV4-2 to TRBJ2-7; 8 nucleotides align to TRBD2. Looked up from germline, CDR1 is LGHNA and CDR2 is YNFKEQ. V lost 1 base, J lost 3 bases, and 11 bases stayed unmatched. CDR3 length equals 17 residues. DNA of the CDR3: TGTGCCAGCAGCCAAGGGAGAATGGGACTAGACGACTACGAGCAGTACTTC. Protein product: CASSQGRMGLDDYEQYF.

The chain combines TRBV19 with TRBJ2-7, with a weak D call TRBD1 (6 bases). From germline, CDR1 is LNHDA and CDR2 SQIVND (reference sequence). The CDR3 runs 13 residues. The V end lost 7 bases, the J end lost 3 bases, and 13 bases lay between the germline ends. The CDR3 DNA follows: TGTGCCAGTACCGGGACATATAACTACGAGCAGTACTTC. It is translated as CASTGTYNYEQYF.

The chain couples TRBV19 to TRBJ2-7; weak D call: TRBD2 (7 bases). The CDR3 loop spans 14 amino acids. V shed 10 bases and J shed 4 bases, with 20 bases lying between them. The V gene's germline CDR1 is LNHDA and CDR2 SQIVND (reference sequence). The CDR3 nucleotides are TGTGCCACTAAGGAAGGGGGAGGGCCGTACGAGCAGTACTTC. Translation gives CATKEGGGPYEQYF.

This clone appeared once. The V call is TRBV28, the J call TRBJ1-2; D is unresolved. Germline V gives CDR1 MDHEN, CDR2 SYDVKM. Trimming pared 7 bases from V and 0 bases from J, leaving 12 bases between. The length of the CDR3 is 14 residues. The CDR3 region is CASIEGDPNYGYTF. CDR3 nucleotides: TGTGCCAGCATCGAGGGCGATCCTAACTATGGCTACACCTTC.